A single sample is the source of the 31 T cell receptor beta chains below, sequenced in a study of beta chain features in type 1 diabetes. The sequenced template was cDNA made from the entire isolated RNA. Clones were sequenced by immunoSEQ multiplex PCR, and TCRdb holds only the in-frame ones, with some missing. The sample carries just over 450,000 clones, 30% recorded once. What was sequenced was naive CD4+ T cells from blood. All receptors come from a man aged 18 to 29 in good health.

The chain recombines TRBV30 with TRBJ2-7; D is unresolved. The V gene's germline CDR1 is GTSNPN and CDR2 SVGIG (reference sequence). The CDR3 loop spans 13 amino acids. V was cut by 4 bases and J by 5 bases, with 15 bases left in between. CDR3 coding DNA: TGTGCCTGGACAGACCACTTACGGAACGAGCAGTACTTC. It is translated as CAWTDHLRNEQYF. Together with reference TRBV30 and TRBJ2-7, the CDR3 gives the full variable domain: SQTIHQWPATLVQPVGSPLSLECTVEGTSNPNLYWYRQAAGRGLQLLFYSVGIGQISSEVPQNLSASRPQDRQFILSSKKLLLSDSGFYLCAWTDHLRNEQYFGPGTRLTVT.

This chain joins TRBV30 and TRBJ2-3; D is perhaps TRBD1 (5 bases). The CDR3 has 13 residues. Germline loops: CDR1 GTSNPN, CDR2 SVGIG (reference sequence). V lost 7 bases and J lost 0, with 11 bases in between. The CDR3 reads CAYQRGSTDTQYF. In DNA form, the CDR3 reads TGTGCCTACCAAAGGGGAAGCACAGATACGCAGTATTTT.

This clone was detected a few times. The chain joins TRBV30 to TRBJ1-2; 8 positions match TRBD1. The CDR3 extends over 16 amino acids. Trimming took 2 bases from V and 7 from J; bases not matched to a gene: 15. Looked up from germline, CDR1 is GTSNPN and CDR2 is SVGIG (reference sequence). CDR3 nucleotides: TGTGCCTGGAGTCCTCTTCAGGGACAGGTGTTTGGTGGCTACACCTTC. It is translated as CAWSPLQGQVFGGYTF.

In its sample, this clone was seen a few times. The chain is built from TRBV28 and TRBJ1-2; D is ambiguous. Germline V lookup: CDR1 MDHEN, CDR2 SYDVKM. The CDR3 consists of 15 residues. With 3 bases removed from V and 1 base from J, the gap between germline ends came to 12 bases. CDR3 bases: TGTGCCAGCAGTTTTCAGAGAAGGGTTAACTATGGCTACACCTTC. This encodes CASSFQRRVNYGYTF.

This clone has just a few counts. This chain uses TRBV6-5 with TRBJ2-3; D could derive from TRBD1 or TRBD2 (6 bases each). The CDR3 spans 14 residues. V lost 2 bases and J lost 2, with 8 bases in between. CDR1 MNHEY and CDR2 SVGAGI come from the germline V gene. CDR3 sequence (DNA): TGTGCCAGCAGTTACCGGGGGCACACAGATACGCAGTATTTT. Residues: CASSYRGHTDTQYF.

The chain employs TRBV7-8 and TRBJ1-2, with 7 bases aligning to TRBD1. The trim removed 3 bases at V and 3 bases at J, leaving 13 bases unmatched. Per germline, CDR1 SGHVS and CDR2 FQNEAQ. The CDR3 consists of 17 residues. CDR3: CASSFGTAVRLDYGYTF. The CDR3 region has the DNA TGTGCCAGCAGCTTTGGGACAGCCGTTCGGCTTGACTATGGCTACACCTTC.

Details on this clone: Compared with germline, one end of the junction differs, possibly owing to a read error. The chain couples TRBV7-2 to TRBJ2-1; D might be TRBD2 (6 bases). Germline values: CDR1 SGHTA, CDR2 FQGNSA. The CDR3 is 15 amino acids. The CDR3 is CASSPSSGPYHEQFF. In DNA form, the CDR3 reads TGTGCCAGCTCACCGAGTAGCGGACCCTACCATGAGCAGTTCTTC.

This clone was seen a few times. The chain links TRBV14 to TRBJ2-1, with 9 bases fitting TRBD1. CDR1 and CDR2 (germline): SGHDN, FVKESK. The CDR3 is 14 residues long. J was trimmed by 6 bases and V by 3 bases; bases with no gene match: 3. CDR3: CASSQLGQGNEQFF. CDR3 sequence (DNA): TGTGCCAGCAGCCAGCTGGGACAGGGCAATGAGCAGTTCTTC.

This chain uses TRBV18 with TRBJ2-3, with D uncertain. Trimming cost V 1 base and J 1 base, with 12 bases left between them. Looked up from germline, CDR1 is KGHSH and CDR2 is LQKENI. CDR3 size: 16 residues. In DNA, the CDR3 is TGTGCCAGCTCACCACACCTGGGGTCCCGCACAGATACGCAGTATTTT. This codes for CASSPHLGSRTDTQYF.

This chain links TRBV29-1 with TRBJ2-2, with D perhaps TRBD1 (5 bases). In germline, CDR1 is SQVTM, CDR2 ANQGSEA. The CDR3 is made up of 14 amino acids. V was shortened by 6 bases and J by 0 bases, with 11 bases between the two germline ends. The CDR3 is CSVADSPNTGELFF. The CDR3 DNA reads TGCAGCGTAGCTGACAGTCCGAACACCGGGGAGCTGTTTTTT.

A few counts support this clone. V is TRBV7-2 and J is TRBJ2-5; TRBD1 is a possible D gene (6 bases). Trimming cost V 3 bases and J 3 bases, with 11 bases left between them. The CDR3 length is 14 residues. The germline V gene has CDR1 SGHTA and CDR2 FQGNSA. The chain's CDR3 is CASSLYSGEETQYF. CDR3 in DNA: TGTGCCAGCAGCTTGTACTCAGGGGAAGAGACCCAGTACTTC. Complete variable domain (other parts from reference TRBV7-2 and TRBJ2-5): GAGVSQSPSNKVTEKGKDVELRCDPISGHTALYWYRQSLGQGLEFLIYFQGNSAPDKSGLPSDRFSAERTGGSVSTLTIQRTQQEDSAVYLCASSLYSGEETQYFGPGTRLLVL.

In its sample, this clone was seen a few times. V and J are TRBV7-2 and TRBJ2-3, with D perhaps given as TRBD1 or TRBD2 (5 bases each). The CDR3 runs 14 residues. V was pared by 1 base and J by 5 bases, with 10 bases between. The germline V gene has CDR1 SGHTA and CDR2 FQGNSA. The CDR3 DNA reads TGTGCCAGCAGCTTAGATCGGGACGGAGATACGCAGTATTTT. It codes for CASSLDRDGDTQYF.

This clone was counted once. The chain is built from TRBV30 and TRBJ1-1; the match to TRBD1 covers 7 bases. Germline V gene lookup returns CDR1 GTSNPN and CDR2 SVGIG (reference sequence). V was pared by 8 bases and J by 1 base, with 7 bases of the junction left unmatched. The CDR3 is made up of 13 amino acids. The CDR3 sequence is CAGGGTANTEAFF. CDR3 nucleotides: TGTGCCGGAGGGGGGACAGCGAACACTGAAGCTTTCTTT.

This clone was counted between two and nine times. This chain joins TRBV7-9 and TRBJ1-3; no definite D call. Germline-derived CDR1 and CDR2 are SEHNR and FQNEAQ (reference sequence). The CDR3 totals 13 residues. V dropped 3 bases and J dropped 0 bases, with 3 bases sitting between them. The CDR3 region has the DNA TGTGCCAGCAGCTTGTTCTCTGGAAACACCATATATTTT. It encodes CASSLFSGNTIYF.

This clone was seen more than once but under ten times. The rearrangement uses TRBV30 and TRBJ1-2; D call uncertain. V lost 5 bases and J 2 bases, leaving 15 bases between the germline ends. CDR3 length equals 14 residues. Germline V gene data show CDR1 as GTSNPN and CDR2 as SVGIG (reference sequence). CDR3 in amino acids: CAWLSGLGNYGYTF. The CDR3 DNA follows: TGTGCCTGGCTCTCCGGGCTTGGGAACTATGGCTACACCTTC.

The J gene is TRBJ2-5, the V gene TRBV7-2; maybe TRBD2 (6 bases). The CDR3 loop spans 13 amino acids. Germline-derived CDR1 and CDR2 are SGHTA and FQGNSA. V was clipped by 5 bases and J by 7 bases, with 14 bases between them. The CDR3: CASSPLASVTQYF. CDR3 nucleotides: TGTGCCAGCAGCCCGCTAGCTAGCGTGACCCAGTACTTC.

V is TRBV15 and J is TRBJ2-5, with 12 bases matching TRBD2. This CDR3 comprises 17 residues. Germline V lookup: CDR1 LNHNV, CDR2 YYDKDF (reference sequence). V was pared by 0 bases and J by 5 bases, with 7 bases of the junction left unmatched. The CDR3 region is CATSRDVRLAGAETQYF. In DNA form, the CDR3 reads TGTGCCACCAGCAGAGATGTCAGACTAGCGGGAGCTGAGACCCAGTACTTC.

This clone was counted between two and nine times. Other DNA sequences from this sample encode an identical CDR3 as well. V and J are TRBV4-2 and TRBJ2-3; D possibly corresponds to TRBD2 (5 bases). Germline loops: CDR1 LGHNA, CDR2 YNFKEQ. This CDR3 has 13 residues. Trimming left V 1 base short and J 4 bases short, with 6 bases between. The CDR3 protein is CASSQVRADTQYF. The DNA of the CDR3 is TGTGCCAGCAGCCAAGTGAGGGCAGATACGCAGTATTTT.

V and J are TRBV29-1 and TRBJ1-3; D remains unclear. Germline V lookup: CDR1 SQVTM, CDR2 ANQGSEA. CDR3 length equals 13 residues. V lost 2 bases and J 4 bases, leaving 9 bases between the germline ends. This CDR3 is CSVELGSGNTIYF. CDR3 nucleotides: TGCAGCGTTGAATTGGGATCCGGAAACACCATATATTTT.

J is TRBJ2-7 and V is TRBV20-1, with unresolved D. Germline V CDR1 and CDR2: DFQATT, SNEGSKA (reference sequence). CDR3 length: 11 residues. Trimming took off 3 bases at V and 5 bases at J, with 8 bases between the two ends. The CDR3 DNA reads as TGCAGTGCTAGCCGAGGCCACGAGCAGTACTTC. It encodes CSASRGHEQYF.

This clone has more than one count but fewer than ten. The chain is built from TRBV5-6 and TRBJ2-7; TRBD2 aligns across 7 bases. The germline V gene has CDR1 SGHDT and CDR2 YYEEEE. The trim removed 5 bases at V and 2 bases at J, leaving 7 bases unmatched. This CDR3 is 14 amino acids long. The DNA of the CDR3 is TGTGCCAGCAGACCAAGGGGAGGGACCTACGAGCAGTACTTC. Translation gives CASRPRGGTYEQYF.

The V gene is TRBV30, the J gene TRBJ1-3; no definite D call. Trimming removed 0 bases from V and 10 bases from J, with 7 bases in between. CDR1 GTSNPN and CDR2 SVGIG come from the germline V gene (reference sequence). The CDR3 has 11 amino acids. CDR3 coding DNA: TGTGCCTGGAGTGTCGGAGGAACCATATATTTT. Amino acids: CAWSVGGTIYF.

This rearrangement joins TRBV15 to TRBJ1-2, with D perhaps matching TRBD1 (6 bases). Germline V lookup: CDR1 LNHNV, CDR2 YYDKDF (reference sequence). Trimming stripped 2 bases from V and 8 bases from J, with 15 bases between. The CDR3 has 14 residues. DNA for the CDR3: TGTGCCACCAGCAGAACAACAGGGACGTACGGCTACACCTTC. Its translation is CATSRTTGTYGYTF.

A few counts support this clone. The chain joins TRBV11-1 to TRBJ2-7; TRBD2 aligns across 8 bases. CDR3 length equals 13 residues. Germline CDR1 is SGHAT and CDR2 is FQDESV (reference sequence). V shed 6 bases and J 2 bases; nucleotides not matched to a gene: 3. As DNA, the CDR3 is TGTGCCAGCAGAGGTAGCGGGACCTACGAGCAGTACTTC. Its protein is CASRGSGTYEQYF.

V is TRBV5-4 and J is TRBJ2-5, with D unclear. Germline CDR1 is SGHNT and CDR2 is YYREEE (reference sequence). Trimming shortened V by 3 bases and J by 3 bases, and 3 bases separated the two germline ends. CDR3 length: 11 residues. Here the CDR3 reads CASSWEETQYF. The CDR3 nucleotides are TGTGCCAGCAGCTGGGAAGAGACCCAGTACTTC.

This chain uses TRBV7-2 with TRBJ2-7; a possible D gene is TRBD1 (6 bases). Germline loops: CDR1 SGHTA, CDR2 FQGNSA. The CDR3 contains 15 residues. Between the trimmed V and J ends, which lost 5 bases and 1 base, there was a span of 15 bases. CDR3 in amino acids: CASSPSQGPSYEQYF. The DNA for the CDR3 is TGTGCCAGCAGCCCTTCTCAGGGGCCGTCCTACGAGCAGTACTTC.

The chain couples TRBV13 to TRBJ2-1, with D perhaps given as TRBD1 or TRBD2 (5 bases each). This CDR3 has 11 residues. Germline V CDR1 and CDR2: PRHDT, FYEKMQ (reference sequence). V was trimmed by 5 bases and J by 15 bases, leaving 14 bases between them. CDR3 sequence: CASSVGPTPFF. The CDR3 nucleotides read TGTGCCAGCAGCGTGGGACCTACCCCGTTCTTC.

This sequence joins TRBV10-3 and TRBJ2-5; the match to TRBD2 covers 11 bases. The length of the CDR3 is 15 residues. Trimming took 6 bases from V and 1 from J; bases not matched to a gene: 4. CDR1 and CDR2 (germline): ENHRY, SYGVKD. CDR3 in amino acids: CAIRPGLAAQETQYF. CDR3 sequence (DNA): TGTGCCATCAGGCCGGGACTAGCGGCCCAAGAGACCCAGTACTTC.

This clone has just a few counts. The chain couples TRBV5-4 to TRBJ2-1; TRBD2 aligns across 7 bases. The CDR3 is made up of 15 amino acids. CDR1 is SGHNT, CDR2 YYREEE, per germline (reference sequence). J gave up 3 bases and V 2 bases, and 5 bases lay outside the gene matches. In DNA, the CDR3 is TGTGCCAGCAGCTTCCCCAGCGGGGACTACAATGAGCAGTTCTTC. This translates into CASSFPSGDYNEQFF.

The chain carries TRBV4-3 and TRBJ2-1, with unresolved D. CDR3 length: 15 residues. Trimming took off 1 base at V and 5 bases at J, with 12 bases between the two ends. Germline CDR1 LGHNA, CDR2 YSLEER. The CDR3 spells CASSQGVTFHNEQFF. The DNA for the CDR3 is TGCGCCAGCAGCCAAGGGGTCACCTTCCACAATGAGCAGTTCTTC.

V and J are TRBV6-5 and TRBJ1-3; D uncertain. V lost 0 bases to trimming and J lost 8 bases, with 14 bases between them. The CDR3 totals 15 residues. Per the germline V gene, CDR1 is MNHEY and CDR2 is SVGAGI. CDR3 loop: CASSYSPGREDTIYF. The CDR3 DNA follows: TGTGCCAGCAGTTACTCTCCGGGCAGAGAAGACACCATATATTTT.